One and the same sample provided the 18 T cell receptor beta chains below, sequenced in a study of human T cells and chemical hapten exposure. Time point indicated: pre-sensitization, week 0. The treatment denotes: therapeutic diphenylcyclopropenone sensitization with weekly scalp DPC. TCRdb redid the calling of the RACE reads with MiXCR, one entry per CDR3 protein. The data contain approximately 400,000 distinct CDR3 sequences, less than 6.5% of them seen just once; the ten biggest clones take up 2% to 3%. The source was whole blood, collected in connection with sensitization to the hapten diphenylcyclopropenone (DPC). These receptors were taken from a woman aged 50 to 60 with alopecia areata. Some clones in this sample may be carry-over from other donors' samples.

This clonotype was recorded many times. The rearrangement joins TRBV6-6 to TRBJ2-3; D is unresolved. Looked up from germline, CDR1 is MNHNY and CDR2 is SVGAGI (reference sequence). This CDR3 is built from 15 residues. The V and J ends lost 4 bases and 2 bases respectively, with 13 bases between them. The CDR3 DNA sequence: TGTGCCAGCAGTTTCTACGGCGACATCACAGATACGCAGTATTTT. It is translated as CASSFYGDITDTQYF.

As concerns this clonotype: This may stem from a read error, because a much larger clone lies one nucleotide away. The chain joins TRBV7-9 to TRBJ2-1; TRBD1 aligns across 8 bases. The CDR3 sequence is 13 residues long. Germline V gene lookup returns CDR1 SEHNR and CDR2 FQNEAQ (reference sequence). V gave up 5 bases and J gave up 9 bases; unmatched junction bases: 6. CDR3 nucleotides: TGTGCCAGCAGCCCAGGGGGCAGTCCTGAGCAGTTCTTC. This translates into CASSPGGSPEQFF.

The table lists this clonotype with many counts. The chain links TRBV27 to TRBJ2-3; 7 bases match TRBD2. CDR3 length equals 13 residues. The germline V gene encodes CDR1 MNHEY and CDR2 SMNVEV (reference sequence). Trimming at V came to 6 bases and at J to 4 bases, leaving 4 bases not matched to a gene. CDR3 in amino acids: CASSGGSPDTQYF. CDR3 coding DNA: TGTGCCAGCAGCGGCGGGAGCCCAGATACGCAGTATTTT.

This rearrangement joins TRBV20-1 to TRBJ2-2; D is ambiguous. The CDR3 runs 14 residues. V gave up 6 bases and J gave up 1 base, with 12 bases separating them. CDR1 is DFQATT, CDR2 SNEGSKA, per germline (reference sequence). CDR3 sequence: CSAAGEQNTGELFF. CDR3 in DNA: TGCAGTGCCGCAGGAGAACAGAACACCGGGGAGCTGTTTTTT.

This clonotype was observed many times. The chain employs TRBV24-1 and TRBJ1-1; D ambiguous. The CDR3 sequence is 13 residues long. Germline-derived CDR1 and CDR2 are KGHDR and SFDVKD. Trimming left V 5 bases short and J 1 base short, with 7 bases between. CDR3 DNA sequence: TGTGCCACCAGTGTAAGCCCGAACACTGAAGCTTTCTTT. Encoded protein: CATSVSPNTEAFF.

This clonotype was counted at least ten times. This chain links TRBV7-6 with TRBJ2-1; D may be TRBD1 (6 bases). V was cut by 7 bases and J by 2 bases, with 12 bases left in between. The CDR3 is 14 amino acids. CDR1 is SGHVS, CDR2 FNYEAQ, per germline. CDR3 residues: CASKPRGTYNEQFF. The CDR3 nucleotides are TGTGCCAGCAAGCCCAGGGGCACCTACAATGAGCAGTTCTTC.

This clonotype was recorded at least ten times. The V call is TRBV11-2, the J call TRBJ2-5, with TRBD1 identical over 8 bases. V trimming: 4 bases; J trimming: 2 bases; junction bases outside the gene matches: 6. The CDR3 runs to 15 residues. Germline CDR1 reads SGHAT; CDR2 reads FQNNGV. The CDR3 DNA reads TGTGCCAGCAGCTACGGGACAGGCGTTCAAGAGACCCAGTACTTC. This encodes CASSYGTGVQETQYF.

This clonotype turned up a few times. The rearrangement joins TRBV4-1 to TRBJ1-5, with TRBD1 as a possible D gene (5 bases). The CDR3 loop spans 16 amino acids. Germline V gene sequence: CDR1 MGHRA, CDR2 YSYEKL. V was trimmed by 0 bases and J by 7 bases, leaving 16 bases between them. CDR3 coding DNA: TGCGCCAGCAGCCAAGAGCCAGGGTCACGGGGGCAGCCCCAGCATTTT. It translates to CASSQEPGSRGQPQHF.

This chain joins TRBV7-8 and TRBJ1-5, with 7 bases that match TRBD1. The ends lost 5 bases at V and 0 bases at J; junction bases unmatched: 7. Looked up from germline, CDR1 is SGHVS and CDR2 is FQNEAQ. The CDR3 sequence is 16 residues long. The DNA for the CDR3 is TGTGCCAGCAGCCCAGGGACAGCGTATAGCAATCAGCCCCAGCATTTT. It is translated as CASSPGTAYSNQPQHF.

This clonotype appeared once. This rearrangement joins TRBV7-2 to TRBJ1-1; TRBD1 might be the D (6 bases). Trimming took off 0 bases at V and 5 bases at J, with 16 bases between the two ends. Germline CDR1 and CDR2: SGHTA and FQGNSA. CDR3 length equals 16 residues. CDR3 amino acids: CASSLAAGGAGTEAFF. The CDR3 region has the DNA TGTGCCAGCAGCTTAGCGGCCGGGGGCGCTGGGACTGAAGCTTTCTTT. Full variable domain (rest looked up from reference TRBV7-2 and TRBJ1-1): GAGVSQSPSNKVTEKGKDVELRCDPISGHTALYWYRQSLGQGLEFLIYFQGNSAPDKSGLPSDRFSAERTGGSVSTLTIQRTQQEDSAVYLCASSLAAGGAGTEAFFGQGTRLTVV.

The CDR3 here is CASMRAGSSYEQYF. The DNA for the CDR3 is TGTGCCAGCATGCGGGCGGGGAGCTCCTACGAGCAGTACTTC. V and J are TRBV6-2 or TRBV6-3 and TRBJ2-7, with a weak D call TRBD2 (6 bases). The CDR3 length is 14 residues. CDR1 is MNHEY, CDR2 SVGEGT, per germline. The V end was cut by 7 bases, the J end by 0 bases, with 13 bases between.

There are many counts of this clonotype. The chain has TRBV20-1 and TRBJ1-4; the match to TRBD1 covers 7 bases. Germline V lookup: CDR1 DFQATT, CDR2 SNEGSKA (reference sequence). The CDR3 has 14 amino acids. V lost 5 bases and J lost 6; bases outside the gene matches: 9. DNA for the CDR3: TGCAGTGCTGACAACAGGGGTGGGCATGAAAAACTGTTTTTT. Protein sequence: CSADNRGGHEKLFF.

The chain joins TRBV30 to TRBJ2-2; 9 bases line up with TRBD1. V trimming: 3 bases; J trimming: 5 bases; junction bases outside the gene matches: 4. The CDR3 has 14 residues. The germline V gene has CDR1 GTSNPN and CDR2 SVGIG (reference sequence). The CDR3, as DNA: TGTGCCTGGAGGGGGACAGGGAGAACCGGGGAGCTGTTTTTT. The encoded protein is CAWRGTGRTGELFF.

Written as DNA, the CDR3 is TGTGCCAGCAGTTTACACCGCCAGAATCAGCCCCAGCATTTT. It specifies CASSLHRQNQPQHF. This sequence joins TRBV27 and TRBJ1-5; no clear D gene. The V end lost 2 bases, the J end lost 4 bases, and 9 bases lay between the germline ends. The CDR3 is 14 residues long. The germline gives CDR1 MNHEY, CDR2 SMNVEV (reference sequence).

This clonotype has more than one count but fewer than ten. The V gene is TRBV7-9, the J gene TRBJ2-1; TRBD2 matches at 11 bases. The CDR3 sequence is 17 residues long. The trim removed 4 bases at V and 2 bases at J, leaving 7 bases unmatched. Germline CDR1 reads SEHNR; CDR2 reads FQNEAQ (reference sequence). The CDR3 DNA is TGTGCCAGCAGCTGGACCGCACTAGCGGGAGCCTACAATGAGCAGTTCTTC. It specifies CASSWTALAGAYNEQFF.

The genes are TRBV15 and TRBJ2-6, with D perhaps matching TRBD1 (6 bases). The CDR3 covers 18 residues. Trimming cost V 1 base and J 2 bases, with 15 bases left between them. Germline CDR1 is LNHNV and CDR2 is YYDKDF (reference sequence). The CDR3 DNA reads TGTGCCACCAGCAGAGCGACAGGATTAGCCACTGGGGCCAACGTCCTGACTTTC. Translation: CATSRATGLATGANVLTF. The variable domain in full, with the rest retrieved from reference TRBV15 and TRBJ2-6, is DAMVIQNPRYQVTQFGKPVTLSCSQTLNHNVMYWYQQKSSQAPKLLFHYYDKDFNNEADTPDNFQSRRPNTSFCFLDIRSPGLGDTAMYLCATSRATGLATGANVLTFGAGSRLTVL.

This clonotype was seen at least ten times. The chain carries TRBV29-1 and TRBJ2-1; possibly TRBD2 for D (5 bases). V shed 6 bases and J shed 0 bases, with 12 bases lying between them. Germline V CDR1 and CDR2: SQVTM, ANQGSEA. This CDR3 has 14 residues. Here the CDR3 reads CSVGPRDSYNEQFF. As DNA, the CDR3 is TGCAGCGTCGGCCCCCGGGACTCCTACAATGAGCAGTTCTTC.

The chain combines TRBV7-2 with TRBJ2-5; D tentatively reads TRBD1 or TRBD2 (5 bases each). The V and J ends lost 4 bases and 1 base respectively, with 7 bases between them. Germline CDR1 SGHTA, CDR2 FQGNSA. The CDR3 extends over 13 amino acids. CDR3 nucleotide sequence: TGTGCCAGCAGCTCGGGGCCCCAAGAGACCCAGTACTTC. It is translated as CASSSGPQETQYF.